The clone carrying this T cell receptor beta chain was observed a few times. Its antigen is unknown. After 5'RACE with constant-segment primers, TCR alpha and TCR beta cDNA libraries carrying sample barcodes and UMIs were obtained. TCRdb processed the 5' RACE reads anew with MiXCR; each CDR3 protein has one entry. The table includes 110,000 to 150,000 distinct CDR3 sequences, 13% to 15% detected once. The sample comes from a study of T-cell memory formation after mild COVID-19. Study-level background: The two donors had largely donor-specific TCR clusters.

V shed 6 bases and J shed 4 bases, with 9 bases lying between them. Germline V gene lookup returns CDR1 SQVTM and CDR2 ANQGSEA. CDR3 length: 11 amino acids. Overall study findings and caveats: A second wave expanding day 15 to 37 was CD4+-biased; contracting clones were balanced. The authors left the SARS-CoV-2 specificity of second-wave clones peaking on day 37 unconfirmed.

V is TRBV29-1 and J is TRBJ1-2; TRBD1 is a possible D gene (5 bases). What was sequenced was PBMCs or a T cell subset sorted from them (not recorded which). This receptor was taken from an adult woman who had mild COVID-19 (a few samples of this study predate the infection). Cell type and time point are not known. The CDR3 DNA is TGCAGCGTCGCAGGGAGCTATGGCTACACCTTC. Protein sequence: CSVAGSYGYTF.